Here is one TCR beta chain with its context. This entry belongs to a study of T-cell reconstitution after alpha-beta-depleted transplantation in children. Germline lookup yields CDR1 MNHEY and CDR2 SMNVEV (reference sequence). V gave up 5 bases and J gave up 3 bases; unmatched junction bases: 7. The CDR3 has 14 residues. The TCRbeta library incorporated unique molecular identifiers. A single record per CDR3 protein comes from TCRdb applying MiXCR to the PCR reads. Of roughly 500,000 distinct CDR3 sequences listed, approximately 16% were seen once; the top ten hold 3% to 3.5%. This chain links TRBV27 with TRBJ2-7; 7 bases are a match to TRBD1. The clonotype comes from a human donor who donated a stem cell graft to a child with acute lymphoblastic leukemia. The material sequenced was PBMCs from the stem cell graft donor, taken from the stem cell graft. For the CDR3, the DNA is TGTGCCAGCAGTATACAGGGGACCGGCTACGAGCAGTACTTC. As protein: CASSIQGTGYEQYF.